The following is a T cell receptor (beta chain) sequence with its context. These data come from a study of blood T cell repertoires in COVID-19. The V and J ends lost 6 bases and 2 bases, in that order; junction bases with no gene match: 6. This CDR3 contains 15 residues. Germline lookup yields CDR1 KGHSH and CDR2 LQKENI. Produced via immunoSEQ multiplex PCR; TCRdb's table is partial and in-frame only. This sample has roughly 230,000 clones, with 80% to 90% found just once. The TCR comes from a woman aged 40 to 50 who had recovered from COVID-19. Input material: peripheral blood. The V call is TRBV18, the J call TRBJ2-2, with 7 bases lining up with TRBD1. The CDR3 spells CASSRDRPNTGELFF. The DNA for the CDR3 is TGTGCCAGCTCCCGGGACAGACCTAACACCGGGGAGCTGTTTTTT.